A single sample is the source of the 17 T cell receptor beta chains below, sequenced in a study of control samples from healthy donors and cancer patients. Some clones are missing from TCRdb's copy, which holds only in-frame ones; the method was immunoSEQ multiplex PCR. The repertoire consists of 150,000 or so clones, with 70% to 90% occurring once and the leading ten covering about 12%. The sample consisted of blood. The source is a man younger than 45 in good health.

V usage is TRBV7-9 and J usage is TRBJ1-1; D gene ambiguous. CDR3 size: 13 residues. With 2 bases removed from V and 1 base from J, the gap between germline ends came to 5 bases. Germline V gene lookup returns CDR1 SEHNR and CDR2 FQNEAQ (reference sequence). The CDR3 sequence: CASSLQENTEAFF. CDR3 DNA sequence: TGTGCCAGCAGCTTACAGGAGAACACTGAAGCTTTCTTT.

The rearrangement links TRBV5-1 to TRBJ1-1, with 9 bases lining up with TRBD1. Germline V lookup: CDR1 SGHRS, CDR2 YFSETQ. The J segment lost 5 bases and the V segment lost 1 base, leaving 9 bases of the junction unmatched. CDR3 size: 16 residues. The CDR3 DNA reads TGCGCCAGCAGCTTGTCCCCGACAGGGACAGGGACTGAAGCTTTCTTT. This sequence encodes CASSLSPTGTGTEAFF.

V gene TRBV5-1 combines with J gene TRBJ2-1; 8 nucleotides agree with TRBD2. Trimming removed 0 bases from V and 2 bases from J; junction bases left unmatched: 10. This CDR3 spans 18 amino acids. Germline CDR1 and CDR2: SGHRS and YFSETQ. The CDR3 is CASSLVGLAGSTYNEQFF. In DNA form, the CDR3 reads TGCGCCAGCAGCTTGGTAGGACTAGCAGGGAGTACCTACAATGAGCAGTTCTTC.

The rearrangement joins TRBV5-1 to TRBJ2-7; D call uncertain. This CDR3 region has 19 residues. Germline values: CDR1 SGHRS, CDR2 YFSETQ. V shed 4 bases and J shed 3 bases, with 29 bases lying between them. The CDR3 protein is CASSTNPRASVSHDYEQYF. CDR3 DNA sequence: TGCGCCAGCAGCACCAACCCAAGAGCATCGGTTTCACATGACTACGAGCAGTACTTC. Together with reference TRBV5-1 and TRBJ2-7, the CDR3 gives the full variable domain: KAGVTQTPRYLIKTRGQQVTLSCSPISGHRSVSWYQQTPGQGLQFLFEYFSETQRNKGNFPGRFSGRQFSNSRSEMNVSTLELGDSALYLCASSTNPRASVSHDYEQYFGPGTRLTVT.

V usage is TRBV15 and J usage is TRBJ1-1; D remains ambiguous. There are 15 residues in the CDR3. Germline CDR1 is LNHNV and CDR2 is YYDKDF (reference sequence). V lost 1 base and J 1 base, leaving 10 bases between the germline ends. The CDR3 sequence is CATSRAWAENTEAFF. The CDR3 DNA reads TGTGCCACCAGCAGAGCTTGGGCAGAGAACACTGAAGCTTTCTTT.

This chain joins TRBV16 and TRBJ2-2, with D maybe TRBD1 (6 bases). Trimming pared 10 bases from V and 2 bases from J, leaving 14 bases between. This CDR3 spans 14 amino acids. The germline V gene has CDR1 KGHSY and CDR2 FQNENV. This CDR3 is CATTGHLNTGELFF. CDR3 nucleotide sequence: TGTGCCACCACAGGGCACTTAAACACCGGGGAGCTGTTTTTT.

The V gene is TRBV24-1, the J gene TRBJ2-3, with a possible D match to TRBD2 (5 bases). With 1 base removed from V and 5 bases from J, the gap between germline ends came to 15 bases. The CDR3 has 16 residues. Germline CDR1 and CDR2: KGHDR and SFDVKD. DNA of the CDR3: TGTGCCACCAGTGATTTAGGGCTAGGTCGGGGAGATACGCAGTATTTT. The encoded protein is CATSDLGLGRGDTQYF.

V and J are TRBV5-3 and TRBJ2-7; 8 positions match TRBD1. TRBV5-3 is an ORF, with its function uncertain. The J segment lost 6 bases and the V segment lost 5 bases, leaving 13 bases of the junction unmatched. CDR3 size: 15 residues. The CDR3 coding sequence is TGTGCCAGAAGGGAGGCGGGGCAGGGGGCTTGCGAGCAGTACTTC. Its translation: CARREAGQGACEQYF.

The CDR3 is CASSLEGGQRNTEAFF. The CDR3 DNA reads TGCGCCAGCAGCTTGGAGGGGGGACAGAGGAACACTGAAGCTTTCTTT. The chain has TRBV5-1 and TRBJ1-1; 7 bases fit TRBD1. Unmatched junction bases numbered 6, after V lost 0 bases and J lost 1 base. The germline CDR1 and CDR2 sequences are SGHRS and YFSETQ. The CDR3 runs 16 residues.

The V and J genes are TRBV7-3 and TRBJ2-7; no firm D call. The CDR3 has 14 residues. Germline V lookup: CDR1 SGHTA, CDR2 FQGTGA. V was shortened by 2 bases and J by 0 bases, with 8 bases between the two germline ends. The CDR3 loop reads CASSLDPNSYEQYF. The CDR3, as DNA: TGTGCCAGCAGCTTAGATCCCAACTCCTACGAGCAGTACTTC.

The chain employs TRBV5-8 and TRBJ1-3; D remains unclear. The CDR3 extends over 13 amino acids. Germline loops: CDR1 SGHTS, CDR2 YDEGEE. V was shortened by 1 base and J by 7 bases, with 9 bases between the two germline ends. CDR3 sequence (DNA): TGTGCCAGCAGCTTGACGGAGATCAACACCATATATTTT. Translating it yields CASSLTEINTIYF.

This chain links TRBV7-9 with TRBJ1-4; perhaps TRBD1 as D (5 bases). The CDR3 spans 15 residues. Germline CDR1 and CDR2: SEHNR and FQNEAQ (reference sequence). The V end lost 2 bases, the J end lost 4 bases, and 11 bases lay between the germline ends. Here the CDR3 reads CASSLLGHLNEKLFF. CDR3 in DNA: TGTGCCAGCAGCTTACTAGGACACCTTAATGAAAAACTGTTTTTT.

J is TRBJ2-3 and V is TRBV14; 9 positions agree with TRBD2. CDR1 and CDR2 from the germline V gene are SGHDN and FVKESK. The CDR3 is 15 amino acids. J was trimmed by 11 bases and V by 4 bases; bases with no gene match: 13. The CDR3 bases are TGTGCCAGCAGCCCATCCGGGACTAGCAGTGGCAAGCAGTATTTT. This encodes CASSPSGTSSGKQYF.

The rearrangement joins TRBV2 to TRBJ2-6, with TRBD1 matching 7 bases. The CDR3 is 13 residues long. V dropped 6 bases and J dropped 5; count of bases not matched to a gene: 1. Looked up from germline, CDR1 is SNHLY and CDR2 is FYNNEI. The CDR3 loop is CASRGQWANVLTF. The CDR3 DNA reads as TGTGCCAGCAGGGGACAGTGGGCCAACGTCCTGACTTTC.

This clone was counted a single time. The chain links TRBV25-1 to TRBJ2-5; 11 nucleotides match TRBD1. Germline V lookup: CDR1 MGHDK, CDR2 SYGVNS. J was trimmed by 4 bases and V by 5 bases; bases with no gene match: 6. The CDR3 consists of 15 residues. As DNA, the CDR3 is TGTGCCAGCAGTTTCCTTGGGACAGGGGGAGAGACCCAGTACTTC. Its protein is CASSFLGTGGETQYF.

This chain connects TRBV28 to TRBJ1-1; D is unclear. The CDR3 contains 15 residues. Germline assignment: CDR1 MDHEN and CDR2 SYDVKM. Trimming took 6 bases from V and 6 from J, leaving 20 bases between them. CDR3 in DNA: TGTGCCAGCAGCCTCACCTCAAGAGTTTACGCTGAAGCTTTCTTT. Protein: CASSLTSRVYAEAFF.

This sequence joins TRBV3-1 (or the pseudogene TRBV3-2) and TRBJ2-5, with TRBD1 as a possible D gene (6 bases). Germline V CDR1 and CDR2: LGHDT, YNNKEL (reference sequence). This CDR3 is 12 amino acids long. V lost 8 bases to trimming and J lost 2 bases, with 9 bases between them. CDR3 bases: TGTGCCAGCGGGGACACACAAGAGACCCAGTACTTC. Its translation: CASGDTQETQYF.